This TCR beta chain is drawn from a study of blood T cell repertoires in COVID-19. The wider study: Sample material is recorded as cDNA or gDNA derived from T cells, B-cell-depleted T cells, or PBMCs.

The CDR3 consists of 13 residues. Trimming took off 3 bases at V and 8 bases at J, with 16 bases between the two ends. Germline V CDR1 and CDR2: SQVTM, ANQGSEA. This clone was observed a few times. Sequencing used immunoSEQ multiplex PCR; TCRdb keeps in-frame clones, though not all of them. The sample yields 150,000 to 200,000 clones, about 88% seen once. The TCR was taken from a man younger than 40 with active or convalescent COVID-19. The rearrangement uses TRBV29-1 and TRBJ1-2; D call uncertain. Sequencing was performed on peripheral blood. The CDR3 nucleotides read TGCAGCGTTGATAACGGGAACGATGTGGGCTACACCTTC. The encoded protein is CSVDNGNDVGYTF.